This passage covers 20 T cell receptor beta chains from one sample sequenced in a study of control samples from healthy donors and cancer patients. The table came from immunoSEQ multiplex PCR; TCRdb's copy has only in-frame clones and leaves some out. This sample has 98,000 or so clones, with roughly 82% found just once. The specimen sequenced was blood. The origin of the receptors is a man in his 60s in good health.

The V and J genes are TRBV15 and TRBJ1-3; unclear D gene. The CDR3 covers 14 residues. Trimming pared 7 bases from V and 1 base from J, leaving 11 bases between. The germline CDR1 and CDR2 sequences are LNHNV and YYDKDF (reference sequence). CDR3 bases: TGTGCCACCAACCCGTCGGGTTCTGGAAACACCATATATTTT. This encodes CATNPSGSGNTIYF. Complete variable domain (other parts from reference TRBV15 and TRBJ1-3): DAMVIQNPRYQVTQFGKPVTLSCSQTLNHNVMYWYQQKSSQAPKLLFHYYDKDFNNEADTPDNFQSRRPNTSFCFLDIRSPGLGDTAMYLCATNPSGSGNTIYFGEGSWLTVV.

This chain uses TRBV10-3 with TRBJ2-1; D remains unclear. Germline CDR1 and CDR2: ENHRY and SYGVKD. The CDR3 sequence is 14 residues long. V lost 10 bases and J 4 bases, leaving 17 bases between the germline ends. CDR3 nucleotide sequence: TGTGCCACCACATGGGCGACGGATTACAATGAGCAGTTCTTC. Encoded protein: CATTWATDYNEQFF.

The chain links TRBV7-3 to TRBJ1-1, with a tentative D call TRBD1 (6 bases). Trimming took 1 base from V and 5 from J, leaving 8 bases between them. The CDR3 covers 13 residues. Germline CDR1 SGHTA, CDR2 FQGTGA. CDR3 loop: CASSLRQGTEAFF. The CDR3, as DNA: TGTGCCAGCAGCTTAAGGCAGGGGACTGAAGCTTTCTTT.

The rearrangement joins TRBV27 to TRBJ2-3; maybe TRBD2 (5 bases). This CDR3 has 13 residues. V dropped 8 bases and J dropped 2 bases, with 11 bases sitting between them. In germline, CDR1 is MNHEY, CDR2 SMNVEV (reference sequence). CDR3 DNA sequence: TGTGCCAGCTCGGGAAAAGTCACAGATACGCAGTATTTT. Encoded protein: CASSGKVTDTQYF.

V gene TRBV28 combines with J gene TRBJ2-1, with D possibly being TRBD1 or TRBD2 (6 bases each). Germline V gives CDR1 MDHEN, CDR2 SYDVKM. V was clipped by 5 bases and J by 6 bases, with 20 bases between them. The CDR3 totals 16 residues. CDR3 in DNA: TGTGCCAGCAGTAGGGGGTTGGAGGGTCCGGGCAATGAGCAGTTCTTC. This codes for CASSRGLEGPGNEQFF.

A note on this clone: The DNA is omitted, as the CDR3 cannot be located on it reliably, and the CDR3 follows TCRdb's listing. J is TRBJ1-2 and V is TRBV27; TRBD1, as called in the table, went unchecked against the DNA. Ends included, the CDR3 has 13 residues. The germline V gene encodes CDR1 MNHEY and CDR2 SMNVEV (reference sequence). CDR3 sequence reads: CASSFFGQGALTF.

The V gene is TRBV5-5, the J gene TRBJ2-7; D not resolved. In germline, CDR1 is SGHKS, CDR2 YYEKEE (reference sequence). This CDR3 has 12 amino acids. The germline V and J ends were trimmed by 3 bases and 7 bases, with 11 bases remaining between them. CDR3 in DNA: TGTGCCAGCAGCTCCGCCAGTTGGGAGCAGTACTTC. This codes for CASSSASWEQYF.

J is TRBJ2-5 and V is TRBV6-6; no clear D. The CDR3 runs 13 residues. The germline gives CDR1 MNHNY, CDR2 SVGAGI (reference sequence). Trimming shortened V by 2 bases and J by 4 bases, and 8 bases separated the two germline ends. In DNA form, the CDR3 reads TGTGCCAGCAGTTACGACTCTCGAGAGACCCAGTACTTC. Its protein product is CASSYDSRETQYF.

The chain combines TRBV30 with TRBJ2-7; D unresolved. The CDR3 sequence is 12 residues long. Trimming took 0 bases from V and 4 from J, leaving 7 bases between them. CDR1 is GTSNPN and CDR2 is SVGIG in the germline V gene (reference sequence). The chain's CDR3 is CAWSVMSYEQYF. The CDR3 nucleotides are TGTGCCTGGAGTGTAATGAGTTACGAGCAGTACTTC.

This clone came up a few times. The CDR3 region has the DNA TGTGCCAGCAGCCCTACCCCGGGACAGGTCTACAATGAGCAGTTCTTC. This sequence encodes CASSPTPGQVYNEQFF. The chain employs TRBV28 and TRBJ2-1; 8 nucleotides align to TRBD1. CDR1 and CDR2 from the germline V gene are MDHEN and SYDVKM. V shed 6 bases, J shed 3 bases, and the junction held 10 bases outside the gene matches. The CDR3 is 16 residues long.

The V call is TRBV5-4, the J call TRBJ2-2; no clear D gene. The CDR3 is made up of 15 amino acids. Trimming took off 3 bases at V and 2 bases at J, with 11 bases between the two ends. CDR1 is SGHNT, CDR2 YYREEE, per germline (reference sequence). The CDR3 DNA follows: TGTGCCAGCAGCTCGCCTACCCTTAACACCGGGGAGCTGTTTTTT. It codes for CASSSPTLNTGELFF. Together with reference TRBV5-4 and TRBJ2-2, the CDR3 gives the full variable domain: ETGVTQSPTHLIKTRGQQVTLRCSSQSGHNTVSWYQQALGQGPQFIFQYYREEENGRGNFPPRFSGLQFPNYSSELNVNALELDDSALYLCASSSPTLNTGELFFGEGSRLTVL.

The chain joins TRBV24-1 to TRBJ2-1; 7 nucleotides align to TRBD1. Germline trimming cut 4 bases from V and 5 bases from J; bases unmatched to any gene: 10. From germline, CDR1 is KGHDR and CDR2 SFDVKD. The CDR3 is 16 residues long. CDR3: CATSDHGTAGDNEQFF. The CDR3, as DNA: TGTGCCACCAGTGACCACGGGACAGCTGGGGACAATGAGCAGTTCTTC.

This clone appeared a single time. J is TRBJ2-3 and V is TRBV28; D gene uncertain. The CDR3 consists of 15 residues. The ends were cut back, 3 bases at V and 4 bases at J, with 14 bases in the middle. CDR1 MDHEN and CDR2 SYDVKM come from the germline V gene. The CDR3 sequence is CASSLSGSGPDTQYF. The DNA of the CDR3 is TGTGCCAGCAGTTTGTCCGGGTCCGGGCCAGATACGCAGTATTTT.

This chain links TRBV19 with TRBJ1-4; D unclear. This CDR3 contains 14 residues. Germline V gene data show CDR1 as LNHDA and CDR2 as SQIVND (reference sequence). The V end lost 10 bases, the J end lost 0 bases, and 12 bases lay between the germline ends. DNA for the CDR3: TGTGCCACCACTGAGGTTGCAACTAATGAAAAACTGTTTTTT. As protein: CATTEVATNEKLFF.

This chain joins TRBV9 and TRBJ2-7, with 10 bases aligning to TRBD1. This CDR3 has 16 residues. Trimming cost V 2 bases and J 5 bases; bases outside gene matches: 10. CDR1 SGDLS and CDR2 YYNGEE come from the germline V gene. The CDR3 here is CASSVTPGQGTHEQYF. CDR3 coding DNA: TGTGCCAGCAGCGTGACCCCGGGACAGGGGACCCACGAGCAGTACTTC.

The chain couples TRBV12-3 or TRBV12-4 to TRBJ2-1; D unclear. The CDR3 extends over 12 amino acids. Trimming shortened V by 2 bases and J by 7 bases, and 6 bases separated the two germline ends. This chain's CDR3 is CASSLRANEQFF. The CDR3 DNA follows: TGTGCCAGCAGTTTAAGAGCAAATGAGCAGTTCTTC.

The chain has TRBV30 and TRBJ2-7, with D perhaps assigned TRBD1 or TRBD2 (9 bases each). Trimming shortened V by 5 bases and J by 2 bases, and 34 bases separated the two germline ends. Germline V gene lookup returns CDR1 GTSNPN and CDR2 SVGIG (reference sequence). The CDR3 runs to 20 residues. CDR3 DNA sequence: TGTGCCTGGGAAGGACAGGGGCAAGCGGGAGGATCGAGGCGTGCCTACGAGCAGTACTTC. Protein product: CAWEGQGQAGGSRRAYEQYF.

The J gene is TRBJ1-1, the V gene TRBV6-5; D is undetermined. The CDR3 is 12 residues long. Germline-derived CDR1 and CDR2 are MNHEY and SVGAGI. The V end was cut by 4 bases, the J end by 0 bases, with 3 bases between. As DNA, the CDR3 is TGTGCCAGCAGTTCCATGAACACTGAAGCTTTCTTT. Protein sequence: CASSSMNTEAFF.

The chain recombines TRBV28 with TRBJ1-2; D might be TRBD1 (5 bases). The CDR3 has 13 residues. CDR1 is MDHEN, CDR2 SYDVKM, per germline. Deletions cut 6 bases from V and 2 bases from J, with 10 bases between. The CDR3 nucleotides read TGTGCCAGCAGGCGAGGGGCCAACTATGGCTACACCTTC. This sequence encodes CASRRGANYGYTF.

This clone was observed a single time. The rearrangement links TRBV29-1 to TRBJ1-3; weak D call: TRBD1 (5 bases). Trimming left V 4 bases short and J 3 bases short, with 22 bases between. This CDR3 comprises 17 residues. Germline V gene lookup returns CDR1 SQVTM and CDR2 ANQGSEA. The CDR3 here is CSVGEGPGGSRGNTIYF. The CDR3 DNA reads as TGCAGCGTTGGTGAGGGGCCTGGCGGGTCTCGTGGAAACACCATATATTTT.